This TCR beta chain is from a study of beta chain features in type 1 diabetes. As for the study in general: All samples together contributed 90 million to 110 million sorted cells for examination. Study results and limitations: Comparison showed that naive, central memory and Treg TCRB repertoires appeared more similar among patients than among healthy donors.

Comments on this clone: Its cognate antigen is unknown.

Reverse transcription of all isolated RNA meant that expressed TCRB transcripts were sequenced. The data were produced by immunoSEQ multiplex PCR, yet TCRdb's version contains in-frame clones alone and is incomplete. The top ten clones hold about 0.027% of a sample with nearly 250,000 clones, 13% to 15% of them seen once. Via the markers CD45RO/CCR7/CD25/CD127/CD95/CD27, stem cell-like memory, regulatory, central memory and naive CD4+ cells were sorted. This CDR3 spans 15 amino acids. Germline CDR1 reads KGHSH; CDR2 reads LQKENI. The V end lost 2 bases, the J end lost 1 base, and 12 bases lay between the germline ends.

Input material: naive CD4+ T cells from blood. The receptor was derived from a woman in her forties in good health. This rearrangement joins TRBV18 to TRBJ2-7, with D unclear. The CDR3: CASSPIQASSYEQYF. The CDR3, as DNA: TGTGCCAGCTCACCAATCCAGGCTTCATCCTACGAGCAGTACTTC. The entire variable domain, with the rest obtained from reference TRBV18 and TRBJ2-7, is as follows: NAGVMQNPRHLVRRRGQEARLRCSPMKGHSHVYWYRQLPEEGLKFMVYLQKENIIDESGMPKERFSAEFPKEGPSILRIQQVVRGDSAAYFCASSPIQASSYEQYFGPGTRLTVT.